The clone carrying this T cell receptor (beta chain) was observed a few times. Its target is unknown. The sample originates from a study of T cell repertoires in cytomegalovirus infection. In the study overall: Well-studied HLA-B-restricted CMV epitopes were used in the study alongside recently identified HLA-C-restricted ones.

Each CDR3 protein gets one entry after TCRdb re-called the reads with MiXCR. The table includes 200,000 or so distinct CDR3 sequences, around 40% detected once. The CDR3 sequence is 16 residues long. V lost 3 bases, J lost 0 bases, and 12 bases lay in between. Germline V gene sequence: CDR1 SGHTA, CDR2 FQGNSA. Sequencing was performed on CD8+ T cells from cultured PBMCs, taken from culture after CMV antigen stimulation. The V and J genes are TRBV7-2 and TRBJ2-4; D call uncertain. The sequence was collected from a human donor in good health (CMV status not recorded). Some clones in this sample may be carry-over from other donors' samples. The CDR3 region is CASSLGRALAKNIQYF. Written as DNA, the CDR3 is TGTGCCAGCAGCTTGGGCCGCGCCCTAGCCAAAAACATTCAGTACTTC. Together with reference TRBV7-2 and TRBJ2-4, the CDR3 gives the full variable domain: GAGVSQSPSNKVTEKGKDVELRCDPISGHTALYWYRQSLGQGLEFLIYFQGNSAPDKSGLPSDRFSAERTGGSVSTLTIQRTQQEDSAVYLCASSLGRALAKNIQYFGAGTRLSVL.